This T cell receptor (beta chain) was found in a study of beta chain features in type 1 diabetes. Across the whole study: The number of sorted cells examined across all samples was fewer than 110,000,000.

Study-level points and caveats: Insertions were fewer and deletions more numerous at VDJ junctions in type 1 diabetes patients.

Concerning this clone itself: The antigen is unknown.

Sorted CD4+ subsets: naive, central memory, regulatory, stem cell-like memory (CD45RO/CCR7/CD25/CD127/CD95/CD27 panel). Without exception, sorted populations had purity beyond 95%. Germline CDR1 is SNHLY and CDR2 is FYNNEI. CDR3 length: 15 amino acids. V shed 7 bases, J shed 5 bases, and the junction held 13 bases outside the gene matches. The investigators reverse transcribed all of the isolated RNA, so they sequenced expressed TCRB transcripts. Generated by immunoSEQ multiplex PCR, the TCRdb table keeps only in-frame clones and is missing some. Of 150,000 to 190,000 clones listed, about 8.5% are singletons.

The J gene is TRBJ2-5, the V gene TRBV2, with 7 bases that match TRBD2. The sample comprised central memory CD4+ T cells from blood. This receptor was taken from a young man in good health. CDR3 nucleotide sequence: TGTGCCAGCATGGGAGGAGGGAGGGCCTACGAGACCCAGTACTTC. The encoded protein is CASMGGGRAYETQYF. Combining the CDR3 with reference TRBV2 and TRBJ2-5 gives the whole variable domain EPEVTQTPSHQVTQMGQEVILRCVPISNHLYFYWYRQILGQKVEFLVSFYNNEISEKSEIFDDQFSVERPDGSNFTLKIRSTKLEDSAMYFCASMGGGRAYETQYFGPGTRLLVL.